The clone carrying this TCR beta chain was seen once. Its target is unknown. The sample originates from a study of OX40 agonist ivuxolimab in advanced cancers. Overall study context: The diagnoses of dose-escalation patients were hepatocellular carcinoma, melanoma, renal cell or head and neck cancer. Subjects had a mean age of about 65 years, with a range of about 23 to 79; less than 90% were male.

The CDR3 runs to 15 residues. Trimming shortened V by 2 bases and J by 6 bases, and 15 bases separated the two germline ends. Germline V gene data show CDR1 as SGHRS and CDR2 as YFSETQ. Study-level points and caveats: Nonresponders, in some cases, also had low normalized T-cell clonal expansion.

TCRdb's table, derived via immunoSEQ multiplex PCR, lists solely in-frame clones and lacks some. The sample contains fewer than 95,000 clones, around 80% of which appear only once. Sequencing used CD4+ or CD8+ T cells sorted from blood, obtained in a trial of the OX40 agonist ivuxolimab. The chain recombines TRBV5-1 with TRBJ1-3; weak D call: TRBD1 (5 bases). The receptor was isolated from an adult with an advanced solid tumor such as melanoma, head and neck, liver or kidney cancer. This chain's CDR3 is CASSLSWGGENTIYF. CDR3 bases: TGCGCCAGCAGCTTAAGTTGGGGCGGGGAAAACACCATATATTTT. The whole variable domain, filled in from reference TRBV5-1 and TRBJ1-3, reads KAGVTQTPRYLIKTRGQQVTLSCSPISGHRSVSWYQQTPGQGLQFLFEYFSETQRNKGNFPGRFSGRQFSNSRSEMNVSTLELGDSALYLCASSLSWGGENTIYFGEGSWLTVV.